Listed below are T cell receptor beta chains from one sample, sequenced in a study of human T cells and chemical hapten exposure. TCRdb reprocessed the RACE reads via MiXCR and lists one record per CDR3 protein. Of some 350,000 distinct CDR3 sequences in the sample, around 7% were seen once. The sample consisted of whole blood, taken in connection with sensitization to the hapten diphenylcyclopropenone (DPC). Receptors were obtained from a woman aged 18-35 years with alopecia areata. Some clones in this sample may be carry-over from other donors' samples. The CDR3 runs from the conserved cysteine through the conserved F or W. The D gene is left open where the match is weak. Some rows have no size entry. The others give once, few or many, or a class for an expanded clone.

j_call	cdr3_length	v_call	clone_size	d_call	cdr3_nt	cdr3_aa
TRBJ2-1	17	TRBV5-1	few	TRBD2	TGCGCCAGCAGCTTGAATAGCGGGGGGAGCTCCTACAATGAGCAGTTCTTC	CASSLNSGGSSYNEQFF
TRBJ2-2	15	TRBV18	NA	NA	TGTGCCAGCTCACCACAAGGGGGGCCGACCGGGGAGCTGTTTTTT	CASSPQGGPTGELFF
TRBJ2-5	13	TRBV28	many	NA	TGTGCCAGCAGTTTTCCGGCCCAAGAGACCCAGTACTTC	CASSFPAQETQYF
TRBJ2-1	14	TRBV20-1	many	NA	TGCAGTGCTGACGGCGGAGGAGGATACAATGAGCAGTTCTTC	CSADGGGGYNEQFF
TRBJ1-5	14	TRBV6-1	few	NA	TGTGCCAGTTGGGGGGGAGATAGCAATCAGCCCCAGCATTTT	CASWGGDSNQPQHF
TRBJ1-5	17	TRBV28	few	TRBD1	TGTGCCAGCAGAAAAACGGGACAGGGATCTTTCGATCAGCCCCAGCATTTT	CASRKTGQGSFDQPQHF
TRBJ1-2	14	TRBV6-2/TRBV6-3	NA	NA	TGTGCCAGCTCCAGGACGGGGACTAACTATGGCTACACCTTC	CASSRTGTNYGYTF
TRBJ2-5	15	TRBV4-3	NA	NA	TGCGCCAGCAGCCAAGATAGAGGCGGGGTGAGGACCCAGTACTTC	CASSQDRGGVRTQYF
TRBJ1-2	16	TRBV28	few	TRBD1	TGTGCCAGCAGATCCTCCGGGACAGGGGTTCACTATGGCTACACCTTC	CASRSSGTGVHYGYTF
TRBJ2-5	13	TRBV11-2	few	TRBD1	TGTGCCAGCAGCCCCCGGACAGGGGAGACCCAGTACTTC	CASSPRTGETQYF
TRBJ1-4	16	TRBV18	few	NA	TGTGCCAGCTCACCACCTTCGACAGGCATTAATGAAAAACTGTTTTTT	CASSPPSTGINEKLFF
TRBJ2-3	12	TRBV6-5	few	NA	TGTGCCAGCACCGGCGAGACAGATACGCAGTATTTT	CASTGETDTQYF
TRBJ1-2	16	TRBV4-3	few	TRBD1	TGCGCCAGCAGCCCTCTCCCGGGACAGCAGTACTATGGCTACACCTTC	CASSPLPGQQYYGYTF
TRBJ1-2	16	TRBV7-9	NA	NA	TGTGCCAGCAGCTTAGCCGTACAGGGAACGAATTATGGCTACACCTTC	CASSLAVQGTNYGYTF
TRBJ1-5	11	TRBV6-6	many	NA	TGTGCCAGCAGCAGTGGCCAGCCCCAGCATTTT	CASSSGQPQHF
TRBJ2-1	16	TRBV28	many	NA	TGTGCCAGCAGGGTAGGGTGGGGCAGGTCCTACAATGAGCAGTTCTTC	CASRVGWGRSYNEQFF
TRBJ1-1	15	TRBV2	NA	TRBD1	TGTGCCAGCAGTGTACCGAACACAGGGGGCACTGAAGCTTTCTTT	CASSVPNTGGTEAFF
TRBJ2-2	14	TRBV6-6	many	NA	TGTGCCAGCATGTGGGGGGCGGTCACCGGGGAGCTGTTTTTT	CASMWGAVTGELFF
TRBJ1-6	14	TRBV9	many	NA	TGTGCCAGCGCGGAAGCGAGTCAAAATTCACCCCTCCACTTT	CASAEASQNSPLHF
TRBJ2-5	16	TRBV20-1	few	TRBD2	TGCAGTGCTAGACCCTCCTCTAGCGGGGGGGCGGAGACCCAGTACTTC	CSARPSSSGGAETQYF
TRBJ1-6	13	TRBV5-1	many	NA	TGCGCCAGCAGCTTGGGTAAAGCAAAACCCCTCCACTTT	CASSLGKAKPLHF
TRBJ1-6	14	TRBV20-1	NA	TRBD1	TGCAGTGCTAGCAAGGACAGGGGGGATTCACCCCTCCACTTT	CSASKDRGDSPLHF
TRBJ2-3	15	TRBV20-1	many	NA	TGCAGTGCTAGAGATCACACAGGACACACAGATACGCAGTATTTT	CSARDHTGHTDTQYF
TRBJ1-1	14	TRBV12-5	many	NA	TGTGCTAGTGGTTTCGGGGTCAGGAGCACTGAAGCTTTCTTT	CASGFGVRSTEAFF
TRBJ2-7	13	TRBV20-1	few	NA	TGCAGTGCTAGACAGGACAAATCCTACGAGCAGTACTTC	CSARQDKSYEQYF